This T cell receptor (beta chain) was retrieved from a study of blood T cell repertoires in COVID-19. The table lists this clone with a count of one. This CDR3 comprises 17 residues. Germline V CDR1 and CDR2: MNHNS, SASEGT. The ends lost 4 bases at V and 0 bases at J; junction bases unmatched: 8. Method: immunoSEQ multiplex PCR; TCRdb's copy keeps in-frame clones and lacks some. The table shows some 150,000 clones, with more than 65% occurring only once. The receptor was derived from a man aged 55 to 70 with acute or convalescent COVID-19. The chain recombines TRBV6-1 with TRBJ1-3; TRBD1 matches at 8 bases. Sequencing was carried out using peripheral blood. CDR3 bases: TGTGCCAGCAGTGCAAGAGCCGGGACAGGCTCTGGAAACACCATATATTTT. It specifies CASSARAGTGSGNTIYF.